This passage covers 14 T cell receptor beta chains from one sample sequenced in a study of beta chain features in type 1 diabetes. Expressed TCRB transcripts were sequenced because the isolated RNA had all been reverse transcribed beforehand. Assay used: immunoSEQ multiplex PCR; TCRdb lists only in-frame clones, some missing. This repertoire shows around 500,000 clones, over 9.5% found once; its top ten account for approximately 0.05%. The sequencing sample was made of naive CD4+ T cells from blood. Receptors were obtained from a woman younger than 30 in good health.

In this sample, this clone turned up a few times. This chain links TRBV4-3 with TRBJ2-1; D ambiguous. Trimming pared 0 bases from V and 6 bases from J, leaving 15 bases between. Germline lookup yields CDR1 LGHNA and CDR2 YSLEER. The CDR3 sequence is 16 residues long. The CDR3 reads CASSQEITTWGNEQFF. CDR3 DNA sequence: TGCGCCAGCAGCCAAGAGATAACGACTTGGGGCAATGAGCAGTTCTTC.

This clone was detected a few times. This chain joins TRBV28 and TRBJ2-3; D may correspond to TRBD1 or TRBD2 (6 bases each). V lost 5 bases and J 1 base, leaving 16 bases between the germline ends. This CDR3 comprises 16 residues. Germline V gene lookup returns CDR1 MDHEN and CDR2 SYDVKM. This CDR3 is CASSLGGRGGTDTQYF. The CDR3 DNA follows: TGTGCCAGCAGTCTCGGGGGAAGGGGGGGCACAGATACGCAGTATTTT. The full variable domain, its missing parts supplied by reference TRBV28 and TRBJ2-3, is DVKVTQSSRYLVKRTGEKVFLECVQDMDHENMFWYRQDPGLGLRLIYFSYDVKMKEKGDIPEGYSVSREKKERFSLILESASTNQTSMYLCASSLGGRGGTDTQYFGPGTRLTVL.

This clone was seen a few times. J is TRBJ1-1 and V is TRBV29-1, with D uncertain. The V gene lost 5 bases and the J gene lost 1 base, with 8 bases spanning the gap. CDR1 is SQVTM, CDR2 ANQGSEA, per germline. The length of the CDR3 is 12 residues. The CDR3 reads CSVLWGNTEAFF. The CDR3 nucleotides are TGCAGCGTTCTGTGGGGGAACACTGAAGCTTTCTTT.

This clone was seen only a few times. The rearrangement uses TRBV9 and TRBJ2-3, with D uncertain. Germline lookup yields CDR1 SGDLS and CDR2 YYNGEE. The CDR3 has 11 residues. Trimming shortened V by 2 bases and J by 5 bases, and 3 bases separated the two germline ends. The CDR3 DNA follows: TGTGCCAGCAGCGTGCGAGATACGCAGTATTTT. Encoded protein: CASSVRDTQYF.

This sequence joins TRBV7-3 and TRBJ2-5, with D unclear. CDR1 is SGHTA and CDR2 is FQGTGA in the germline V gene. The CDR3 sequence is 13 residues long. V was cut by 4 bases and J by 3 bases, with 9 bases left in between. In nucleotides, the CDR3 is TGTGCCAGCAGCTACGGACGGGAAGAGACCCAGTACTTC. The encoded protein is CASSYGREETQYF.

This clone was seen a few times. The J gene is TRBJ2-7, the V gene TRBV4-3, with 9 bases identical to TRBD2. The CDR3 is made up of 17 amino acids. The V gene's germline CDR1 is LGHNA and CDR2 YSLEER. V was pared by 1 base and J by 4 bases, with 11 bases of the junction left unmatched. In DNA, the CDR3 is TGCGCCAGCAGCCAAGGTTTCGGCGGGAGGGAGAATTACGAGCAGTACTTC. Translating gives CASSQGFGGRENYEQYF.

The V and J genes are TRBV5-1 and TRBJ2-1; 9 bases align to TRBD1. This CDR3 has 15 residues. The J segment lost 3 bases and the V segment lost 4 bases, leaving 5 bases of the junction unmatched. The germline V gene has CDR1 SGHRS and CDR2 YFSETQ. The CDR3 protein is CASSLSGQGYNEQFF. Here the CDR3 DNA reads TGCGCCAGCAGCCTCTCGGGACAGGGCTACAATGAGCAGTTCTTC. Drawing the rest from reference TRBV5-1 and TRBJ2-1, the complete variable domain is KAGVTQTPRYLIKTRGQQVTLSCSPISGHRSVSWYQQTPGQGLQFLFEYFSETQRNKGNFPGRFSGRQFSNSRSEMNVSTLELGDSALYLCASSLSGQGYNEQFFGPGTRLTVL.

This clone was found a few times. J is TRBJ1-1 and V is TRBV7-9, with no clear D. This CDR3 has 15 residues. The V gene's germline CDR1 is SEHNR and CDR2 FQNEAQ (reference sequence). V lost 4 bases to trimming and J lost 5 bases, with 17 bases between them. The CDR3 loop is CASSSGWQVGTEAFF. The CDR3 bases are TGTGCCAGCAGCTCGGGGTGGCAGGTTGGAACTGAAGCTTTCTTT. The full variable domain, in which reference TRBV7-9 and TRBJ1-1 provide the parts outside the CDR3, is DTGVSQNPRHKITKRGQNVTFRCDPISEHNRLYWYRQTLGQGPEFLTYFQNEAQLEKSRLLSDRFSAERPKGSFSTLEIQRTEQGDSAMYLCASSSGWQVGTEAFFGQGTRLTVV.

This clone has only a few counts. The chain is built from TRBV7-3 and TRBJ2-3, with D hard to call. The germline V gene has CDR1 SGHTA and CDR2 FQGTGA. Trimming took 1 base from V and 4 from J, leaving 9 bases between them. This CDR3 comprises 14 residues. The CDR3 coding sequence is TGTGCCAGCAGCTTAAGTCACGCATCAGATACGCAGTATTTT. Encoded protein: CASSLSHASDTQYF. The variable domain in full, with the rest retrieved from reference TRBV7-3 and TRBJ2-3, is GAGVSQTPSNKVTEKGKYVELRCDPISGHTALYWYRQSLGQGPEFLIYFQGTGAADDSGLPNDRFFAVRPEGSVSTLKIQRTERGDSAVYLCASSLSHASDTQYFGPGTRLTVL.

This clone has only a few counts. The gene calls are TRBV30 and TRBJ2-1; 8 bases map to TRBD2. The junction had 7 bases not matched to a gene; V was cut back by 0 bases and J by 9 bases. This CDR3 is built from 14 residues. From germline, CDR1 is GTSNPN and CDR2 SVGIG (reference sequence). CDR3 coding DNA: TGTGCCTGGAGTGTCATCGGGAGGGCCCCTGAGCAGTTCTTC. It yields the protein CAWSVIGRAPEQFF.

The sample holds a few counts of this clone. V is TRBV4-1 and J is TRBJ2-5; D gene unclear. This CDR3 region has 15 residues. Looked up from germline, CDR1 is MGHRA and CDR2 is YSYEKL. V was trimmed by 3 bases and J by 4 bases, leaving 15 bases between them. CDR3 amino acids: CASSQVPSTRETQYF. CDR3 coding DNA: TGCGCCAGCAGCCAGGTTCCCTCGACAAGAGAGACCCAGTACTTC.

This clone was seen once. The chain uses TRBV28 and TRBJ1-2; possible D gene TRBD1, 5 bases. Deletions cut 6 bases from V and 5 bases from J, with 13 bases between. The CDR3 length is 13 residues. Germline V gene data show CDR1 as MDHEN and CDR2 as SYDVKM. In DNA, the CDR3 is TGTGCCAGCAGCCGACAGTGGATGTATGGCTACACCTTC. This encodes CASSRQWMYGYTF.

This chain joins TRBV5-4 and TRBJ2-5; D is perhaps TRBD1 (6 bases). The CDR3 contains 16 residues. CDR1 SGHNT and CDR2 YYREEE come from the germline V gene (reference sequence). Trimming pared 5 bases from V and 4 bases from J, leaving 21 bases between. CDR3 sequence reads: CASRWDMGAVGETQYF. CDR3 nucleotides: TGTGCCAGCAGGTGGGACATGGGGGCAGTTGGAGAGACCCAGTACTTC.

This clone showed up just a few times. This sequence joins TRBV9 and TRBJ1-6, with D possibly TRBD1 on 6 matching bases. Germline assignment: CDR1 SGDLS and CDR2 YYNGEE. This CDR3 has 16 residues. V was pared by 1 base and J by 7 bases, with 15 bases between. In DNA form, the CDR3 reads TGTGCCAGCAGCGTAACGCCCAGGGGCGGGAATTCACCCCTCCACTTT. This encodes CASSVTPRGGNSPLHF.